This section outlines one T cell receptor beta chain sequence together with its context. Its specificity is not known. This sample stems from a study of T cell responses to AZD1222 COVID-19 vaccine. Notes on the study in general: Targeting of unmutated variant regions was reportedly seen in nearly half of spike-specific TCRs.

Sequencing used immunoSEQ multiplex PCR; TCRdb keeps in-frame clones, though not all of them. The sample includes tens of thousands of clones, 84% of them seen just once. The receptor comes from an adult in good health. The sequencing used peripheral blood, collected on day 0 of AZD1222 vaccination.

The CDR3 DNA follows: TGTGCCAGCAGCCAAACATGGAGGAAGCAGCCCCAGCATTTT. This encodes CASSQTWRKQPQHF. The chain recombines TRBV14 with TRBJ1-5; the D is unclear. CDR1 is SGHDN and CDR2 is FVKESK in the germline V gene. Trimming removed 2 bases at V and 7 bases at J, with 12 bases between. The CDR3 consists of 14 residues.